This TCR beta chain was retrieved from a study of T cell responses to AZD1222 COVID-19 vaccine. Germline-derived CDR1 and CDR2 are SGHTA and FQGNSA. The CDR3 spans 15 residues. V lost 1 base and J lost 4, with 14 bases in between. The table came from immunoSEQ multiplex PCR; TCRdb's copy has only in-frame clones and leaves some out. The table includes tens of thousands of clones, 90% detected once. The source of this sequence is an adult who received the AZD1222 COVID-19 vaccine. The sequenced sample was peripheral blood, obtained 28 days after the second AZD1222 dose. The rearrangement links TRBV7-2 to TRBJ2-7, with D perhaps TRBD1 or TRBD2 (6 bases each). CDR3 loop: CASSLVWRDTYEQYF. In DNA form, the CDR3 reads TGTGCCAGCAGCTTAGTTTGGCGGGACACATACGAGCAGTACTTC. The full variable domain, with the rest looked up from reference TRBV7-2 and TRBJ2-7, is GAGVSQSPSNKVTEKGKDVELRCDPISGHTALYWYRQSLGQGLEFLIYFQGNSAPDKSGLPSDRFSAERTGGSVSTLTIQRTQQEDSAVYLCASSLVWRDTYEQYFGPGTRLTVT.